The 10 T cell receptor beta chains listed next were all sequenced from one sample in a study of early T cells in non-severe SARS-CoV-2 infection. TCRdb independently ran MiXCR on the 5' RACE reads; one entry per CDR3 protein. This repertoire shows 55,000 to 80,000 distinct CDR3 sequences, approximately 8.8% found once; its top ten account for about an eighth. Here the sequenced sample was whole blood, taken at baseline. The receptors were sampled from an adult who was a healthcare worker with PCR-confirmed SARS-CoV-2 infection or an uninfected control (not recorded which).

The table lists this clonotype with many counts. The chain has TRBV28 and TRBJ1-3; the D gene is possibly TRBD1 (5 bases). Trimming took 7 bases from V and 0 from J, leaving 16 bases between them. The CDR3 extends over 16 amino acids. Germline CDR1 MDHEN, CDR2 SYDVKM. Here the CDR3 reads CASISRGWDSGNTIYF. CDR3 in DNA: TGTGCCAGCATCTCGAGGGGATGGGACTCTGGAAACACCATATATTTT. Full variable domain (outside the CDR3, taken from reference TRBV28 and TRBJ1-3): DVKVTQSSRYLVKRTGEKVFLECVQDMDHENMFWYRQDPGLGLRLIYFSYDVKMKEKGDIPEGYSVSREKKERFSLILESASTNQTSMYLCASISRGWDSGNTIYFGEGSWLTVV.

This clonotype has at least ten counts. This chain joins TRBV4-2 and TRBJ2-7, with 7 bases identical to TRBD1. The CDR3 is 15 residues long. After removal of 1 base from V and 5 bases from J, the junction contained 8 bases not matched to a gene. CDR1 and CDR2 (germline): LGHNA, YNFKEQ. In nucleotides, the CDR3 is TGTGCCAGCAGCCAAGTCTCACAGGGGAGAAACGAGCAGTACTTC. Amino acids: CASSQVSQGRNEQYF.

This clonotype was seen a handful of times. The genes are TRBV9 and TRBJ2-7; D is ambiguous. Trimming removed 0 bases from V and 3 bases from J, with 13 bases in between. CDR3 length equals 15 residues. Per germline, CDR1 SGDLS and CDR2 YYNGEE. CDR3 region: CASSVGVTKIYEQYF. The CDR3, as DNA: TGTGCCAGCAGCGTAGGGGTCACGAAAATCTACGAGCAGTACTTC.

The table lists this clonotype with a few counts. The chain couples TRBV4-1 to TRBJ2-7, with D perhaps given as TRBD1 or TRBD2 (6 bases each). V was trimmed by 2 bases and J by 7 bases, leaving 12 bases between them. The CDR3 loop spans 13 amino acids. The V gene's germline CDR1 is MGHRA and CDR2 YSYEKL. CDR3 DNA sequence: TGCGCCAGCAGCCAACAACAGGGAGGTGAGCAGTACTTC. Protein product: CASSQQQGGEQYF.

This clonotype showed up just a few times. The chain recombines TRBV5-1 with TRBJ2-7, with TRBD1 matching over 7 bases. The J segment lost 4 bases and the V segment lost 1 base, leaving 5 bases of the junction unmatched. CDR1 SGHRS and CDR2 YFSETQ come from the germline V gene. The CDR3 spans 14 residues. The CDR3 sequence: CASSLTGDFYEQYF. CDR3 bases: TGCGCCAGCAGCTTGACAGGGGATTTTTACGAGCAGTACTTC.

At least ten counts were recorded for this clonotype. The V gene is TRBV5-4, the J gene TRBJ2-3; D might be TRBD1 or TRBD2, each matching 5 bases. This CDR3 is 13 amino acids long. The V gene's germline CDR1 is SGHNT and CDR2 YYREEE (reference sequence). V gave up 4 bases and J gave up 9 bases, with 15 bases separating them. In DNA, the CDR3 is TGTGCCAGCAGCCCCGGGGCCGAAGTCACGCAGTATTTT. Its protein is CASSPGAEVTQYF.

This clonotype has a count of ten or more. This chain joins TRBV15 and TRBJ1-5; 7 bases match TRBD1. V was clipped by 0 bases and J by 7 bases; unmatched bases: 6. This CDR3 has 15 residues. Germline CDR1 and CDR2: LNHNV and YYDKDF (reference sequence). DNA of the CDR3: TGTGCCACCAGCAGAGATCTAGGGGGCAGGCAGCCCCAGCATTTT. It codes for CATSRDLGGRQPQHF.

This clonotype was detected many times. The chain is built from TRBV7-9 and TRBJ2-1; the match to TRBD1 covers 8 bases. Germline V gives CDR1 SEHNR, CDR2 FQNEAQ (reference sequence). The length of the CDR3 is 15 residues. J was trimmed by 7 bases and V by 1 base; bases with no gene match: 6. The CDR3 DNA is TGTGCCAGCAGCTTAGGACAGGGGATAGCGAATGAGCAGTTCTTC. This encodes CASSLGQGIANEQFF. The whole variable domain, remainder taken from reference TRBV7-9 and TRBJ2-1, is DTGVSQNPRHKITKRGQNVTFRCDPISEHNRLYWYRQTLGQGPEFLTYFQNEAQLEKSRLLSDRFSAERPKGSFSTLEIQRTEQGDSAMYLCASSLGQGIANEQFFGPGTRLTVL.

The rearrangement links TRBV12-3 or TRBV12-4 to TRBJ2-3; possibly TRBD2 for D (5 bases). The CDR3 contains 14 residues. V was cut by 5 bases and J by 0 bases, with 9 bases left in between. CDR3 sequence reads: CASSPGISTDTQYF. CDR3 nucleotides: TGTGCCAGCAGTCCGGGGATCAGCACAGATACGCAGTATTTT.

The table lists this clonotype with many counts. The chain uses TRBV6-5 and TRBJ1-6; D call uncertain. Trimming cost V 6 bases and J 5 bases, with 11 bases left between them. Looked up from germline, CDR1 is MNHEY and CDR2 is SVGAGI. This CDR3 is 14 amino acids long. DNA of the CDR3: TGTGCCAGCAGCGAAGGGCCTCATAATTCACCCCTCCACTTT. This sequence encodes CASSEGPHNSPLHF.